The sequence of this T cell receptor (beta chain) was determined in a study of a mutant IDH1 vaccine in newly diagnosed glioma. Study details: Patients had received radiotherapy, temozolomide, or both previously, most receiving both.

General study points: Detectable vaccine-induced immune responses arose in around 92% of patients.

This sample's time point: baseline, week 1 (first vaccination visit). As to treatment: pre-vaccination baseline after standard-of-care therapy. The study enrolled donors with new WHO grade 3 or 4 IDH1-mutant, ATRX-lost astrocytomas. Assay used: immunoSEQ multiplex PCR; TCRdb lists only in-frame clones, some missing. The profile covers around 37,000 clones, with over 85% appearing a single time and 18% taken by the ten largest. Between the trimmed V and J ends, which lost 3 bases and 8 bases, there was a span of 11 bases. From germline, CDR1 is GTSNPN and CDR2 SVGIG (reference sequence). This CDR3 contains 12 residues. As for this clone: Antigen unknown.

This sample comprised PBMCs, obtained from a glioma patient treated with radiotherapy, temozolomide or both. This chain uses TRBV30 with TRBJ2-1; D is undetermined. This receptor was taken from a young man with glioma. This chain's CDR3 is CAWSPTTDEQFF. CDR3 bases: TGTGCCTGGAGCCCTACTACCGATGAGCAGTTCTTC.